This entry describes one T cell receptor (beta chain). The antigen remains undetermined. This entry is derived from a study of post-analysis software for immune sequencing data. For the study at large: In terms of disease course, relapsing-remitting, secondary progressive and progressive-relapsing multiple sclerosis were included. Study-wide results and limits: Multiple sclerosis patients had significantly lower normalized Chao1 diversity than controls. Samples from a shared batch, those prepared together, strongly co-clustered by F measure. Patients had higher frequencies than controls of a few TRBV segments, including TRBV5-6, TRBV5-1 and TRBV20-1.

Trimming took off 7 bases at V and 4 bases at J, with 14 bases between the two ends. The CDR3 is 14 residues long. Germline V gene lookup returns CDR1 MNHEY and CDR2 SVGAGI. Each TCR beta cDNA library carried unique molecular identifiers. T cells, roughly 0.9 to 11 million of them, yielded 500,000 to 600,000 cDNA molecules. TCRdb fed the PCR reads into MiXCR, producing one record per CDR3 protein. The sample lists about 400,000 distinct CDR3 sequences; roughly 30% were seen once. The sequencing input was blood. The chain has TRBV6-5 and TRBJ2-1, with a possible D match to TRBD1 (6 bases). This sequence was found in a girl aged 5-17 years with multiple sclerosis. CDR3 protein: CASKREQGYNEQFF. The CDR3 region has the DNA TGTGCCAGCAAAAGAGAACAGGGATACAATGAGCAGTTCTTC.